These T cell receptor beta chains were read from a single sample in a study of control samples from healthy donors and cancer patients. Some clones are missing from TCRdb's copy, which holds only in-frame ones; the method was immunoSEQ multiplex PCR. Seen here are some 140,000 clones, 80% to 90% observed once, and the top ten hold roughly 8.7%. The sample was blood. Receptor source: a woman in her 30s in good health. Each CDR3 is given with its conserved first and last residue.

>TRBV30|TRBJ1-6
CAWSEQIYSPLHF
>TRBV7-8|TRBJ2-5
CASSLAPQGGKSGETQYF
>TRBV5-1|TRBJ2-7
CASTSDPWGLAGAKEQYF
>TRBV6-4|TRBJ1-5
CASSEAVNQPQHF
>TRBV2|TRBJ2-2
CASRLAGGPYTGELFF
>TRBV19|TRBJ2-2
CASKQGSNTGELFF
>TRBV11-2|TRBJ2-7
CASILSRDRHYEQYF
>TRBV30|TRBJ1-2
CAWRKGELLNYGYTF
>TRBV29-1|TRBJ1-2
CSVVSRKDGSYGYTF
>TRBV7-7|TRBJ2-5
CASSPSGRHSTQYF
>TRBV19|TRBJ2-2
CASSIGRQAGELFF
>TRBV10-3|TRBJ1-2
CAISGEGGNYGYTF
>TRBV21-1|TRBJ1-1
CASSKDSGDTEAFF
>TRBV19|TRBJ1-1
CASSISGQGNTEAFF
>TRBV5-1|TRBJ2-7
CASSFDRIPYEQYF
>TRBV28|TRBJ1-2
CASNRDGYTF
>TRBV6-5|TRBJ1-2
CASILTSGWGGYTF
>TRBV30|TRBJ1-6
CAWSKETAYNSPLHF
>TRBV18|TRBJ1-1
CASSPTRGAEAFF
>TRBV27|TRBJ1-1
CASIANRENTEAFF
>TRBV6-1|TRBJ1-5
CASSEGGDSPSQPQHF
>TRBV6-6|TRBJ2-1
CASGTGVYNEQFF
>TRBV5-1|TRBJ2-7
CASSSRTNIDEQYF
>TRBV29-1|TRBJ2-5
CSVHGPDLQETQYF
>TRBV29-1|TRBJ1-2
CSVDRGRDYGYTF
>TRBV11-2|TRBJ2-7
CASSDLVSREQYF
>TRBV19|TRBJ1-5
CASSWDRGDQPQHF
>TRBV5-6|TRBJ2-5
CASSRREATQYF
>TRBV19|TRBJ2-3
CASSTGRTYGWYF
>TRBV5-1|TRBJ1-2
CASRPGGENYGYTF
>TRBV6-4|TRBJ2-1
CASSILAGDYNEQFF
>TRBV2|TRBJ1-6
CASSDLRRGGRSPLHF
>TRBV7-2|TRBJ2-5
CASSSQGAGGAETQYF
>TRBV2|TRBJ1-4
CASSDLRKLFF
>TRBV5-1|TRBJ2-7
CASSWTSGIGSEQYF
>TRBV5-6|TRBJ2-5
CASSGSGLRETQYF
>TRBV5-1|TRBJ2-7
CASSFLRDTEQYF
>TRBV6-5|TRBJ1-5
CASSDRVGNNQPQHF
>TRBV28|TRBJ1-2
CASSLEGAHYGYTF
>TRBV6-5|TRBJ2-6
CASSYVWGSGANVLTF
>TRBV5-3|TRBJ2-3
CARSLRGARERDTQYF
>TRBV7-2|TRBJ2-1
CASSLDFIGDPRLHEQFF
>TRBV19|TRBJ2-3
CASSAQAGGATDTQYF
>TRBV7-2|TRBJ2-1
CASSSLAGRYNEQFF
>TRBV7-9|TRBJ1-5
CASSLARDRGQHF
>TRBV9|TRBJ2-3
CASSVEVMLDTQYF
>TRBV27|TRBJ2-2
CASSALPGTGELFF
>TRBV30|TRBJ1-1
CAGNLQRDTEAFF
>TRBV11-2|TRBJ1-5
CASSLDRGNQPQHF
>TRBV11-3|TRBJ2-2
CASSLYGGRENTGELFF
>TRBV27|TRBJ2-7
CASSKLAVSSYEQYF
>TRBV11-3|TRBJ2-3
CASSKRTSGRSDTQYF
>TRBV3-1/TRBV3-2|TRBJ2-4
CASSQDYGRGAKNIQYF
>TRBV6-5|TRBJ1-2
CASIAWGNYGYTF